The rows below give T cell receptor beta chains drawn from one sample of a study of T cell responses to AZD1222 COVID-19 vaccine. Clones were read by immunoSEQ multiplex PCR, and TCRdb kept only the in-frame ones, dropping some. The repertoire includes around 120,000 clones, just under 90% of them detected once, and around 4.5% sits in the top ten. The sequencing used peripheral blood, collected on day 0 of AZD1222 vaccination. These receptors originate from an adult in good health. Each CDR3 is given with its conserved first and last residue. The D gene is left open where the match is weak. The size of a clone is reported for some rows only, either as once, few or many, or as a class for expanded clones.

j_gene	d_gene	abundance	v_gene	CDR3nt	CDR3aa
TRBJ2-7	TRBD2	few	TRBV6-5	TGTGCCAGCAGTTCAGGTCTAGCGGGAACCTACGAGCAGTACTTC	CASSSGLAGTYEQYF
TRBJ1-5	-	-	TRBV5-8	TGTGCCAGCAGCTTGGAGGCAGGGTACAATCAGCCCCAGCATTTT	CASSLEAGYNQPQHF
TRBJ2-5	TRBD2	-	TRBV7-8	TGTGCCAGCAGCATCCCCGGGACTAGCGGAGGGGAGACCCAGTACTTC	CASSIPGTSGGETQYF
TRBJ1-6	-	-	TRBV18	TGTGCCAGCTCACCACGGTCCAGGGAGGATTCACCCCTCCACTTT	CASSPRSREDSPLHF
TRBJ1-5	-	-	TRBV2	TGTGCCAGCAGTGTGAGGCTGGGCAATCAGCCCCAGCATTTT	CASSVRLGNQPQHF
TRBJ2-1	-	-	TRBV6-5	TGTGCCAGCAGCAACGGAGGGCTTAAGTACAATGAGCAGTTCTTC	CASSNGGLKYNEQFF
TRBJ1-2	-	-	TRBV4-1	TGCGCCAGCAGCCCCCTTCCAGGAATTTACGATGGCTACACCTTC	CASSPLPGIYDGYTF
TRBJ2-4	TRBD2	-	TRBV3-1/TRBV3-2	TGTGCCAGCAGCGGCCATGGGGGGGGTCCAAACATTCAGTACTTC	CASSGHGGGPNIQYF
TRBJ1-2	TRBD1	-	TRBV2	TGTGCCAGCACCCCGACACCCTGGGGACAGGGCTACACCTTC	CASTPTPWGQGYTF
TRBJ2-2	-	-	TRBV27	TGTGCCAGCAGCTCGCCCACCGGGGAGCTGTTTTTT	CASSSPTGELFF
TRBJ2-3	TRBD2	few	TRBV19	TGTGCCAGTAGGCTAGCGGGAGTAATAGATACGCAGTATTTT	CASRLAGVIDTQYF
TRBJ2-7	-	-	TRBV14	TGTGCCAGCAGCCAAGAAGAGAAGGACCGAGCACGAGGATCCTACGAGCAGTACTTC	CASSQEEKDRARGSYEQYF
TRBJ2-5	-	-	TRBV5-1	TGCGCCAGCAGCCCCCGGACATTTCAAGAGACCCAGTACTTC	CASSPRTFQETQYF
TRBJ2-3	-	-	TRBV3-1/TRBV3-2	TGTGCCAGCAGCCCCCCCGGCACAGATACGCAGTATTTT	CASSPPGTDTQYF
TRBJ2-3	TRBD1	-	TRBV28	TGTGCCACCGGTCGAGGGACAGGGGGCAAAGATACGCAGTATTTT	CATGRGTGGKDTQYF
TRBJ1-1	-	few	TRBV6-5	TGTGCCAGCGCGAGGGGCTTCGAGACTGAAGCTTTCTTT	CASARGFETEAFF
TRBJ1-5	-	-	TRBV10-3	TGTGCCATCAGAATGGACCCCAATCAGCCCCAGCATTTT	CAIRMDPNQPQHF
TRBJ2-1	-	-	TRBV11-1	TGTGCCAGTCTTGGTGGGAGCTCCTACAATGAGCAGTTCTTC	CASLGGSSYNEQFF
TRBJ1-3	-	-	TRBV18	TGTGCCAGCTCACCACCGAATCCTTACTCTGGAAACACCATATATTTT	CASSPPNPYSGNTIYF
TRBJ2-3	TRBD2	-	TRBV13	TGTGCCAGCAGCTTCCCGCTAGCGGGAGTATCGGGCACAGATACGCAGTATTTT	CASSFPLAGVSGTDTQYF
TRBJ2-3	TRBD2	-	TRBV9	TGTGCCAGCAGCGTAGGGGCGGGAGCTACCACAGATACGCAGTATTTT	CASSVGAGATTDTQYF
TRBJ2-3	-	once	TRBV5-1	TGCGCCAGCAGCTTGGAGGGGCGGATCACAGATACGCAGTATTTT	CASSLEGRITDTQYF
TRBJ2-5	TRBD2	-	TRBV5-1	TGCGCCAGCAGCCCCGGGACTAGCGGGGGCCCCACCCAGTACTTC	CASSPGTSGGPTQYF
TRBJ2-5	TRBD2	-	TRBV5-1	TGCGCCAGCAGCTTGACCAGCGGGATCCAAGAGACCCAGTACTTC	CASSLTSGIQETQYF
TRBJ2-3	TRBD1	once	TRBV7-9	TGTGCCAGCAGCAGACAGGGGACCTACACAGATACGCAGTATTTT	CASSRQGTYTDTQYF
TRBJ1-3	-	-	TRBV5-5	TGTGCCAGCAGAATTCAGCCATCGGGTGGAAACACCATATATTTT	CASRIQPSGGNTIYF
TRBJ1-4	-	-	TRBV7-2	TGTGCCAGCAGCTTAGTCTCAGGGGCGATTGAAAAACTGTTTTTT	CASSLVSGAIEKLFF
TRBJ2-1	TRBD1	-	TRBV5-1	TGCGCCAGCAGCTCGACAGGGGAGTCCTACAATGAGCAGTTCTTC	CASSSTGESYNEQFF
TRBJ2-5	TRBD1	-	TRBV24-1	TGTGCCACCAGTGACCCCGGGACAGGGGGCCAGGAGACCCAGTACTTC	CATSDPGTGGQETQYF
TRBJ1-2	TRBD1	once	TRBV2	TGTGCCAGCAGGCCCGGGACAGGGGATGGCTACACCTTC	CASRPGTGDGYTF
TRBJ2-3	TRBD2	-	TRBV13	TGTGCCAGCAGCAAACCGGGACTAGGGCCGCTCGGCACAGATACGCAGTATTTT	CASSKPGLGPLGTDTQYF
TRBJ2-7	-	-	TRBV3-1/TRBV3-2	TGTGCCAGCAGCCAAGTTAACGGTCCCTACGAGCAGTACTTC	CASSQVNGPYEQYF
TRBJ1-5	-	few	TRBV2	TGTGCCAGCTACGGGGAAGGGAATCAGCCCCAGCATTTT	CASYGEGNQPQHF
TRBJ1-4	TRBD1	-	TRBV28	TGTGCCAGCACAACAGACAGGGGGCAGACTGAAAAACTGTTTTTT	CASTTDRGQTEKLFF
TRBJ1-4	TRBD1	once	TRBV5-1	TGCGCCAGCAGAACCGGGACAGGGGGAGGATCTAGTGAAAAACTGTTTTTT	CASRTGTGGGSSEKLFF
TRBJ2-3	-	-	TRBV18	TGTGCCAGCTCACCACCGCAAGGCCAAGGAGATACGCAGTATTTT	CASSPPQGQGDTQYF
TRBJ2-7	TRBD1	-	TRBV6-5	TGTGCTAGCAGAGGGACAGGGAGAAACCACGAGCAGTACTTC	CASRGTGRNHEQYF
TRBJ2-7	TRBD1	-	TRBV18	TGTGCCAGCTCACCACTAAGGACAGGGAGCTCCTACGAGCAGTACTTC	CASSPLRTGSSYEQYF
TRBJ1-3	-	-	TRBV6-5	TGTGCCAGCAGTTACTCAAGGAGCTCTGGAAACACCATATATTTT	CASSYSRSSGNTIYF